What follows is one TCR beta chain and its context. Its antigen remains unknown. This sample is part of a study of T-cell reconstitution after alpha-beta-depleted transplantation in children. The CDR3 covers 16 residues. With V trimmed by 6 bases and J by 2 bases, 6 bases remained unmatched. Broader study findings: Newly generated T cells supplied most T-cell counts and diversity one year post-transplant. Reportedly, alpha-beta T cells present about two months post-transplant originated from several hundred expanded clones of graft origin. Surviving recipient cells, namely T cells and thymic progenitors, were the source of high day-60 TCRbeta diversity in some patients.

Unique molecular identifiers were incorporated into the prepared TCRbeta library. Via MiXCR, TCRdb re-called the PCR reads, giving one row per CDR3 protein. The data contain 700,000 to 950,000 distinct CDR3 sequences, roughly 15% of them singletons. V gene TRBV12-3 or TRBV12-4 combines with J gene TRBJ2-5; 13 nucleotides agree with TRBD2. Sequenced material: PBMCs, mostly from graft donor cells, taken 360 days after TCRalphabeta/CD19-depleted stem cell transplant. This TCR was sampled from a male patient between 10 and 17 years old who had a stem cell transplant for acute lymphoblastic leukemia, so the T cells may come from the graft donor. The chain's CDR3 is CASRLAGGPPQETQYF. The CDR3 bases are TGTGCCAGCAGACTAGCGGGAGGGCCACCACAAGAGACCCAGTACTTC.